This T cell receptor beta chain emerged from a study of T cells in Graves' hyperthyroidism and ophthalmopathy. Study-wide points: Blood also held most thyroid clonotypes expanded beyond 0.001.

These patients, aged 18 to 65, had recently diagnosed hyperthyroidism lasting under 2 months. The study excluded patients with uncontrolled infection, other autoimmune disease, pregnancy or lactation. Amplified regions were TCR beta CDR3 sequences from RNA transcripts. HTBI primers were used for first-round RT-PCR of the TCR CDR3. TCRdb analysed the multiplex PCR reads with MiXCR anew, one entry per CDR3 protein. The sample has roughly 580,000 distinct CDR3 sequences, approximately 44% seen once. As concerns this clonotype: Its antigen is not identified.

In germline, CDR1 is SGHTA, CDR2 FQGNSA. The CDR3 spans 16 residues. Trimming left V 3 bases short and J 0 bases short, with 9 bases between. Sequences were obtained from peripheral blood or thyroid tissue (not recorded which). The rearrangement joins TRBV7-2 to TRBJ2-6; a possible D gene is TRBD2 (7 bases). The receptor was isolated from a woman younger than 35 with Graves' hyperthyroidism. The chain's CDR3 is CASSFGGASGANVLTF. CDR3 in DNA: TGTGCCAGCAGCTTTGGGGGGGCCTCTGGGGCCAACGTCCTGACTTTC.